This entry describes one T cell receptor (beta chain). This specimen comes from a study of patients and donors after allogeneic stem cell transplantation. TCRdb re-derived calls from the RT-PCR reads in MiXCR, one entry per CDR3 protein. The sample holds hundreds of thousands of distinct CDR3 sequences, 16% seen once. In germline, CDR1 is SGHRS, CDR2 YFSETQ. V was pared by 4 bases and J by 6 bases, with 16 bases of the junction left unmatched. The CDR3 has 16 amino acids. The sample consisted of blood, either unsorted or a sorted T cell fraction (not recorded which). The TCR originated in a human donor who was either an allogeneic HSCT recipient or a stem cell or donor lymphocyte infusion donor (not recorded which). It is not recorded whose cells these are; they may come from a transplant donor. The chain couples TRBV5-1 to TRBJ2-7; 7 bases agree with TRBD1. The DNA for the CDR3 is TGCGCCAGCAGCCTGAGCTCCGACAGGGTAAATCCCGAGCAGTACTTC. Its translation is CASSLSSDRVNPEQYF.